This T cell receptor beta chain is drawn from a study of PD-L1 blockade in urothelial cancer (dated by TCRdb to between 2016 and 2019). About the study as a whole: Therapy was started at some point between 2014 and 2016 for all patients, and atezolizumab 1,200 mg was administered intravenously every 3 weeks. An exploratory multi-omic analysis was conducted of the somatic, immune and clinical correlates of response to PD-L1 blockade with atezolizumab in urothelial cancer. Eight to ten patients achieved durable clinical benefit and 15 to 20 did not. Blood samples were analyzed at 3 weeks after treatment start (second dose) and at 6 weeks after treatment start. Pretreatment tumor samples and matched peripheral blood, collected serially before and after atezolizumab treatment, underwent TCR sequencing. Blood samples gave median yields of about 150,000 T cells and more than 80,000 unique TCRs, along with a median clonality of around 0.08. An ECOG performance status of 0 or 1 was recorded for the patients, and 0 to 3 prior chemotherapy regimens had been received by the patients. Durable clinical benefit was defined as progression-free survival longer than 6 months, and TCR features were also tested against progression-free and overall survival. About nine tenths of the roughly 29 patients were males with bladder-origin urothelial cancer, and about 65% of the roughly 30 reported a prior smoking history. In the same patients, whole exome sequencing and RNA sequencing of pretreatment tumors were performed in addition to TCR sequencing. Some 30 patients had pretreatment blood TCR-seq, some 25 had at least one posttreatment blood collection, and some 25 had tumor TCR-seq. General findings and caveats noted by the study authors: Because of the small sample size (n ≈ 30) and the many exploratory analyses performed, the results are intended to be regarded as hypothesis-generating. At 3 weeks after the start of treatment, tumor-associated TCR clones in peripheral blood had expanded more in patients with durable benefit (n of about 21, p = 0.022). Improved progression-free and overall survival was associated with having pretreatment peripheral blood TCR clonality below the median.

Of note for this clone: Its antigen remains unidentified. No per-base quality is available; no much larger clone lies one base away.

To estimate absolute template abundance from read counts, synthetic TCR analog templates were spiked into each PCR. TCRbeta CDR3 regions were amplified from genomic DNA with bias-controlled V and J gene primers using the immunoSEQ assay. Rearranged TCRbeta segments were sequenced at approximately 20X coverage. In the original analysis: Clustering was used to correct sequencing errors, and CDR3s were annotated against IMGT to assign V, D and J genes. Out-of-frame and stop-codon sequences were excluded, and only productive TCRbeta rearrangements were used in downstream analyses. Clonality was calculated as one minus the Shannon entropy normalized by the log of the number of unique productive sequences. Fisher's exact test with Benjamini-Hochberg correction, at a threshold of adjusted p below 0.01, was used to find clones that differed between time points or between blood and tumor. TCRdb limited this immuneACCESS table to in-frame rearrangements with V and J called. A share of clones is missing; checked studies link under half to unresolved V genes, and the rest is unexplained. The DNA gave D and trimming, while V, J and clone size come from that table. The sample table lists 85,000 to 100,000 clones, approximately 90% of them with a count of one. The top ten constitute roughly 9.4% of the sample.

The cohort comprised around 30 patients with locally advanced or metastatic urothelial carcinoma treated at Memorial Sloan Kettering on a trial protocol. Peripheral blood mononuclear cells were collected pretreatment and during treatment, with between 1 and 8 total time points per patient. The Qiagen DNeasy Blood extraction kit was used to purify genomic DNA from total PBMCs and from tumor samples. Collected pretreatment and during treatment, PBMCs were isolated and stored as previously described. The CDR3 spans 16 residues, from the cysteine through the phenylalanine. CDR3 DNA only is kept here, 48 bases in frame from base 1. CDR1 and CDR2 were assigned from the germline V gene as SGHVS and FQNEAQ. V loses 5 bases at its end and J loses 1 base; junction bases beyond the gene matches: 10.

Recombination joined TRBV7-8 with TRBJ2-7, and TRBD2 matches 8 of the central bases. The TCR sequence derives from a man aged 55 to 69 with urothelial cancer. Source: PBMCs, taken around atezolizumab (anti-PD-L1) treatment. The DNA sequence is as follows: TGTGCCAGCAGCATAAACGGGGGGGCAAGTTCCTACGAGCAGTACTTC. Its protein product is CASSINGGASSYEQYF.